This is a list of T cell receptor beta chains from one sample in a study of OX40 agonist ivuxolimab in advanced cancers. Some clones are missing from TCRdb's copy, which holds only in-frame ones; the method was immunoSEQ multiplex PCR. This table holds approximately 46,000 clones, approximately 80% found once. The sequenced sample was CD4+ or CD8+ T cells sorted from blood, obtained in a trial of the OX40 agonist ivuxolimab. The receptors originated from an adult with an advanced solid tumor such as melanoma, head and neck, liver or kidney cancer. Both conserved end residues are part of each CDR3. Each record gives: V gene, D gene, CDR3 protein. The D gene is left open where the match is weak.

V: TRBV4-1
D: -
CDR3: CASSQDPRAEQFF

V: TRBV5-1
D: TRBD1
CDR3: CASSSWTGVTAEAFF

V: TRBV7-2
D: -
CDR3: CASSIRLQGGEAFF

V: TRBV5-5
D: -
CDR3: CASKTKGTSYEQYF

V: TRBV9
D: -
CDR3: CASSVAGTVVGEQFF

V: TRBV5-1
D: -
CDR3: CASSLMGPGDTQYF

V: TRBV6-6
D: TRBD1
CDR3: CASSYGQGFNQPQHF

V: TRBV2
D: -
CDR3: CASRHGPTYEQYF

V: TRBV19
D: TRBD2
CDR3: CASSIGLASADTQYF

V: TRBV9
D: TRBD1
CDR3: CASSVATFGDSNYGYTF

V: TRBV9
D: TRBD2
CDR3: CASSQYGTSGAIGTQYF

V: TRBV7-9
D: TRBD2
CDR3: CASSLSGIETQYF

V: TRBV28
D: -
CDR3: CASSLVQRNEKLFF

V: TRBV29-1
D: -
CDR3: CTVPRGSNTGELFF

V: TRBV27
D: -
CDR3: CASSLSQETQYF

V: TRBV19
D: -
CDR3: CASRARRGDNEQFF

V: TRBV10-3
D: -
CDR3: CAISADTGNTIYF

V: TRBV2
D: -
CDR3: CASNRPYDAYNEQFF

V: TRBV28
D: -
CDR3: CASSLGGSNQPQHF

V: TRBV27
D: TRBD2
CDR3: CASQGFPGLAGGGNEQFF

V: TRBV5-1
D: TRBD2
CDR3: CASSSISGSDYNEQFF

V: TRBV4-2
D: -
CDR3: CASSQDGVQREEEKLFF

V: TRBV19
D: TRBD2
CDR3: CASRDPGRNEQFF

V: TRBV11-2
D: -
CDR3: CASSPLSRRNTYEQYF

V: TRBV2
D: -
CDR3: CASSEFNTGELFF

V: TRBV7-9
D: -
CDR3: CASSLGRTLSSYNEQFF

V: TRBV6-1
D: -
CDR3: CASSEGNWYGYTF

V: TRBV25-1
D: -
CDR3: CASIMGPGTEAFF

V: TRBV9
D: TRBD1
CDR3: CASSPAAGDRGDTGELFF

V: TRBV6-5
D: -
CDR3: CASRTDGTNYGYTF

V: TRBV30
D: TRBD2
CDR3: CAWGPAGLSTDTQYF

V: TRBV6-1
D: TRBD1
CDR3: CASSELQGGGYTF

V: TRBV7-2
D: TRBD2
CDR3: CASSTGTSGRSYEQYF

V: TRBV2
D: -
CDR3: CASRNTGLGGYTF

V: TRBV9
D: TRBD2
CDR3: CASSVGVTSGRQETQYF

V: TRBV7-6
D: TRBD1
CDR3: CASSSMPGQGRETQYF

V: TRBV19
D: TRBD1
CDR3: CASSALTGGRETQYF